The 14 T cell receptor beta chains presented below share a single source sample, sequenced in a study of cytomegalovirus exposure and HLA in healthy donors. The PCR had 60 Vbeta and 13 Jbeta primers. Some clones are missing from TCRdb's copy, which holds only in-frame ones; the method was immunoSEQ multiplex PCR. The table records 200,000 to 250,000 clones, more than 85% of them present only once. Sequencing was performed on PBMCs. These receptor sequences come from a woman under 30 in good health and CMV-seronegative.

The genes are TRBV10-1 and TRBJ2-1; weak D call: TRBD2 (6 bases). This CDR3 is built from 15 residues. V gave up 6 bases and J gave up 7 bases, with 19 bases separating them. CDR1 and CDR2 from the germline V gene are WNHNN and SYGVQD (reference sequence). The CDR3 nucleotides read TGCGCCAGCAGCGCTGCTGGGGGGTTGTTGAATGAGCAGTTCTTC. Protein: CASSAAGGLLNEQFF.

This chain uses TRBV4-3 with TRBJ1-2; no firm D call. Per germline, CDR1 LGHNA and CDR2 YSLEER. The V end lost 0 bases, the J end lost 4 bases, and 15 bases lay between the germline ends. The CDR3 has 16 amino acids. The CDR3 sequence: CASSQENGPQRYGYTF. In DNA form, the CDR3 reads TGCGCCAGCAGCCAAGAGAACGGCCCCCAGCGCTATGGCTACACCTTC.

This clone was detected only once. The V gene is TRBV5-1, the J gene TRBJ2-6; 10 positions match TRBD1. Germline CDR1 reads SGHRS; CDR2 reads YFSETQ. The CDR3 runs to 21 residues. Germline trimming cut 0 bases from V and 0 bases from J; bases unmatched to any gene: 12. The CDR3 loop is CASSLVGDRDRGSSGANVLTF. Written as DNA, the CDR3 is TGCGCCAGCAGCTTGGTTGGAGACCGGGACAGGGGCTCCTCTGGGGCCAACGTCCTGACTTTC.

The J gene is TRBJ2-7, the V gene TRBV11-2, with 7 bases that match TRBD2. Trimming removed 2 bases from V and 0 bases from J; junction bases left unmatched: 1. Germline assignment: CDR1 SGHAT and CDR2 FQNNGV. There are 14 residues in the CDR3. The CDR3 nucleotides read TGTGCCAGCAGCTTACTAGCGGACTCCTACGAGCAGTACTTC. It translates to CASSLLADSYEQYF.

The genes are TRBV7-2 and TRBJ2-7, with 7 bases lining up with TRBD1. Germline V CDR1 and CDR2: SGHTA, FQGNSA. V trimming: 7 bases; J trimming: 3 bases; junction bases outside the gene matches: 9. The CDR3 is 14 amino acids. The CDR3 region is CASNLGQRNYEQYF. For the CDR3, the DNA is TGTGCCAGCAACTTGGGACAGAGGAACTACGAGCAGTACTTC.

The chain carries TRBV5-4 and TRBJ2-3; 9 nucleotides match TRBD2. CDR3 length equals 15 residues. With 1 base clipped from V and 4 bases from J, the junction kept 4 bases outside the gene matches. Germline V lookup: CDR1 SGHNT, CDR2 YYREEE (reference sequence). For the CDR3, the DNA is TGTGCCAGCAGCTTGCGCGGGAGGGCCCCAGATACGCAGTATTTT. Translating gives CASSLRGRAPDTQYF. Using reference TRBV5-4 and TRBJ2-3 for the parts outside the CDR3, the full variable domain is ETGVTQSPTHLIKTRGQQVTLRCSSQSGHNTVSWYQQALGQGPQFIFQYYREEENGRGNFPPRFSGLQFPNYSSELNVNALELDDSALYLCASSLRGRAPDTQYFGPGTRLTVL.

CDR3 DNA sequence: TGTGCCAGCAGAACCGGGGGGACAGGGTTCTACGAGCAGTACTTC. Its protein product is CASRTGGTGFYEQYF. The chain joins TRBV6-5 to TRBJ2-7, with 9 bases lining up with TRBD1. Germline-derived CDR1 and CDR2 are MNHEY and SVGAGI. V trimming: 6 bases; J trimming: 3 bases; junction bases outside the gene matches: 9. There are 15 residues in the CDR3.

The rearrangement uses TRBV7-8 and TRBJ2-7; 11 nucleotides match TRBD1. The ends lost 4 bases at V and 0 bases at J; junction bases unmatched: 8. Germline loops: CDR1 SGHVS, CDR2 FQNEAQ. The CDR3 covers 17 residues. The CDR3, as DNA: TGTGCCAGCAGCTCCCTACCGGGACAGGGGGACTCCTACGAGCAGTACTTC. This encodes CASSSLPGQGDSYEQYF.

This clone appeared a single time. This chain uses TRBV19 with TRBJ2-3; 11 bases line up with TRBD1. After removal of 6 bases from V and 3 bases from J, the junction contained 17 bases not matched to a gene. This CDR3 has 19 residues. Germline CDR1 LNHDA, CDR2 SQIVND (reference sequence). Here the CDR3 DNA reads TGTGCCAGTAGCACTAACACTCCCGACCGGGACAGGGGGACAGATACGCAGTATTTT. Protein: CASSTNTPDRDRGTDTQYF.

CDR3 residues: CASSFFSRYEQYF. The CDR3 DNA is TGTGCCAGCAGCTTTTTCTCGAGGTACGAGCAGTACTTC. The chain is built from TRBV11-2 and TRBJ2-7; D not resolved. Germline lookup yields CDR1 SGHAT and CDR2 FQNNGV. This CDR3 contains 13 residues. Deletions cut 3 bases from V and 4 bases from J, with 10 bases between.

This clone has a single count. The chain links TRBV27 to TRBJ1-1, with D possibly TRBD1 on 6 matching bases. Germline V gene sequence: CDR1 MNHEY, CDR2 SMNVEV (reference sequence). CDR3 length: 13 residues. Trimming took 5 bases from V and 1 from J, leaving 8 bases between them. The CDR3 region is CASSARGNTEAFF. In DNA, the CDR3 is TGTGCCAGCAGTGCCAGGGGGAACACTGAAGCTTTCTTT.

In its sample, this clone was seen once. CDR3 region: CASSPGLAGEALFF. Here the CDR3 DNA reads TGTGCCAGCTCACCGGGACTAGCGGGAGAGGCGCTGTTCTTC. This sequence joins TRBV18 and TRBJ2-1; 14 bases map to TRBD2. The CDR3 runs to 14 residues. V lost 3 bases to trimming and J lost 15 bases; unmatched junction nucleotides: 7. Germline V gene lookup returns CDR1 KGHSH and CDR2 LQKENI. Combining the CDR3 with reference TRBV18 and TRBJ2-1 gives the whole variable domain NAGVMQNPRHLVRRRGQEARLRCSPMKGHSHVYWYRQLPEEGLKFMVYLQKENIIDESGMPKERFSAEFPKEGPSILRIQQVVRGDSAAYFCASSPGLAGEALFFGPGTRLTVL.

The chain couples TRBV4-3 to TRBJ1-1, with a weak D call TRBD1 (6 bases). With 0 bases removed from V and 6 bases from J, the gap between germline ends came to 20 bases. The germline V gene encodes CDR1 LGHNA and CDR2 YSLEER. The CDR3 contains 17 residues. The CDR3 DNA reads as TGCGCCAGCAGCCAAGAAAAGGTGATGGACAGCAGCCCTGAAGCTTTCTTT. It specifies CASSQEKVMDSSPEAFF.

The chain recombines TRBV6-5 with TRBJ2-1; 8 nucleotides align to TRBD2. Looked up from germline, CDR1 is MNHEY and CDR2 is SVGAGI. This CDR3 spans 15 amino acids. With V trimmed by 5 bases and J by 7 bases, 10 bases remained unmatched. The CDR3 DNA is TGTGCCAGCAGTACAGCGGGAGTCTCTTTTAATGAGCAGTTCTTC. It specifies CASSTAGVSFNEQFF.